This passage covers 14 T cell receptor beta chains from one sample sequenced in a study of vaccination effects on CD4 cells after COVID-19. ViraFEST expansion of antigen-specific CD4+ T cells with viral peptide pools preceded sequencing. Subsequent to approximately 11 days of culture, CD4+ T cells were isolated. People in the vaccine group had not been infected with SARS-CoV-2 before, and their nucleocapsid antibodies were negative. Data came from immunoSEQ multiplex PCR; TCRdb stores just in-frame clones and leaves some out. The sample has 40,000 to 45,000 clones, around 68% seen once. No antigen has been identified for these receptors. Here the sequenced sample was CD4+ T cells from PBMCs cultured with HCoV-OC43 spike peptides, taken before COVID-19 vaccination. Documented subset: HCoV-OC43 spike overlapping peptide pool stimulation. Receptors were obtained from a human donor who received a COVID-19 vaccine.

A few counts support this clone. CDR3 residues: CASSFQGKTEAFF. The CDR3 nucleotides read TGTGCCAGCAGCTTCCAGGGGAAAACTGAAGCTTTCTTT. The genes are TRBV11-3 and TRBJ1-1; D is possibly TRBD1 (6 bases). V was clipped by 3 bases and J by 5 bases, with 10 bases between them. CDR3 length: 13 residues. Per the germline V gene, CDR1 is SGHNT and CDR2 is YENEEA. Full variable domain (remainder filled in from reference TRBV11-3 and TRBJ1-1): EAGVVQSPRYKIIEKKQPVAFWCNPISGHNTLYWYLQNLGQGPELLIRYENEEAVDDSQLPKDRFSAERLKGVDSTLKIQPAELGDSAVYLCASSFQGKTEAFFGQGTRLTVV.

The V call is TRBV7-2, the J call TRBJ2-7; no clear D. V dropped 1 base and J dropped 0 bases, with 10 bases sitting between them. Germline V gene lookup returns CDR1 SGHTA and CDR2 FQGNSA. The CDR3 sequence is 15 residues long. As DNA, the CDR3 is TGTGCCAGCAGCTTAGGGGTTACGAACTCCTACGAGCAGTACTTC. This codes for CASSLGVTNSYEQYF. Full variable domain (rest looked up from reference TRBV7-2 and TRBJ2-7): GAGVSQSPSNKVTEKGKDVELRCDPISGHTALYWYRQSLGQGLEFLIYFQGNSAPDKSGLPSDRFSAERTGGSVSTLTIQRTQQEDSAVYLCASSLGVTNSYEQYFGPGTRLTVT.

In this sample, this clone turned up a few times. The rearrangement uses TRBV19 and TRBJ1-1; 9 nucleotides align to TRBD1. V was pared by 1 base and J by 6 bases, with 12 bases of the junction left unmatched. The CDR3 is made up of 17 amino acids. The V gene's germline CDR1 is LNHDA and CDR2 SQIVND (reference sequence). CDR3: CASSIVRTGAPSPEAFF. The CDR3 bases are TGTGCCAGTAGTATAGTTAGGACAGGGGCGCCATCTCCTGAAGCTTTCTTT.

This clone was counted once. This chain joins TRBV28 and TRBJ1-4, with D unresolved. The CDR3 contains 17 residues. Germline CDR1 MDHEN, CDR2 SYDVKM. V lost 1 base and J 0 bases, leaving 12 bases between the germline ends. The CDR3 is CASSLYSGSTTNEKLFF. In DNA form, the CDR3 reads TGTGCCAGCAGTTTATATTCTGGATCTACAACTAATGAAAAACTGTTTTTT. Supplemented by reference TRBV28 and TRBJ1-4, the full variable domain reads DVKVTQSSRYLVKRTGEKVFLECVQDMDHENMFWYRQDPGLGLRLIYFSYDVKMKEKGDIPEGYSVSREKKERFSLILESASTNQTSMYLCASSLYSGSTTNEKLFFGSGTQLSVL.

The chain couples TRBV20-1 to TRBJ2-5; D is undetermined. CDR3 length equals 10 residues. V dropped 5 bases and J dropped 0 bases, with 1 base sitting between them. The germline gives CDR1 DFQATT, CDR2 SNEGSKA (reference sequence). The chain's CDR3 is CSAYQETQYF. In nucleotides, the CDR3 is TGCAGTGCTTACCAAGAGACCCAGTACTTC.

The DNA for the CDR3 is TGTGCCAGTCTTCGGGGACAGGGGGATTTCAATGAGCAGTTCTTC. Translated: CASLRGQGDFNEQFF. The J gene is TRBJ2-1, the V gene TRBV19, with 11 bases fitting TRBD1. The CDR3 runs to 15 residues. Germline V lookup: CDR1 LNHDA, CDR2 SQIVND (reference sequence). Germline trimming cut 8 bases from V and 6 bases from J; bases unmatched to any gene: 9. Filled out from reference TRBV19 and TRBJ2-1, the complete variable domain reads DGGITQSPKYLFRKEGQNVTLSCEQNLNHDAMYWYRQDPGQGLRLIYYSQIVNDFQKGDIAEGYSVSREKKESFPLTVTSAQKNPTAFYLCASLRGQGDFNEQFFGPGTRLTVL.

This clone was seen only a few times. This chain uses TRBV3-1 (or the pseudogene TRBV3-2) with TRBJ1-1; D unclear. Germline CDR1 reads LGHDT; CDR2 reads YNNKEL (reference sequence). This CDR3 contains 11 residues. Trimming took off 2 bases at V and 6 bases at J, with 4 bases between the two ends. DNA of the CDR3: TGTGCCAGCAGCCAACAGGCTGAAGCTTTCTTT. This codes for CASSQQAEAFF.

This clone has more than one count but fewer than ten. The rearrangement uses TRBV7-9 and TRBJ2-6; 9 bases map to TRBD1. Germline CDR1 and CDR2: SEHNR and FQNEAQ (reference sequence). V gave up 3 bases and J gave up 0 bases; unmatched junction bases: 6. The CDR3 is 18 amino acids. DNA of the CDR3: TGTGCCAGCAGCTTTGGAGGGACAGGGCTCTCTGGGGCCAACGTCCTGACTTTC. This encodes CASSFGGTGLSGANVLTF.

The CDR3 loop reads CAWRSPQVHSPLHF. CDR3 in DNA: TGTGCCTGGAGGTCGCCCCAGGTCCATTCACCCCTCCACTTT. The chain is built from TRBV30 and TRBJ1-6; D gene uncertain. Germline CDR1 is GTSNPN and CDR2 is SVGIG (reference sequence). The ends were cut back, 3 bases at V and 8 bases at J, with 14 bases in the middle. This CDR3 contains 14 residues.

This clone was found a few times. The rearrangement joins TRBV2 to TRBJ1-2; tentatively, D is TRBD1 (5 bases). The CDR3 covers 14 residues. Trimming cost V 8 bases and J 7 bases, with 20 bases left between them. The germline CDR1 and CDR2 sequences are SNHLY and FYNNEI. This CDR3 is CASRETRVSRGYTF. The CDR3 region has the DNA TGTGCCAGCCGGGAGACCAGGGTATCTCGTGGCTACACCTTC.

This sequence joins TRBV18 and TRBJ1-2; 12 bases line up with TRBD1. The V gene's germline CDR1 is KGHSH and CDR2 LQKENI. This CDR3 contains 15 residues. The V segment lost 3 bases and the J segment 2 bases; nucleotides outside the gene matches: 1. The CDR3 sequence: CASSPGTGGNYGYTF. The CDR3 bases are TGTGCCAGCTCACCCGGGACAGGGGGCAACTATGGCTACACCTTC.

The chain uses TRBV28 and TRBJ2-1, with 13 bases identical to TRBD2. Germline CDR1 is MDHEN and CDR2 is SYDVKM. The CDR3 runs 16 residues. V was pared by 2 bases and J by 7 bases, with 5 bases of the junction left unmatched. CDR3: CASSLAWTSGSNEQFF. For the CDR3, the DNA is TGTGCCAGCAGTTTAGCCTGGACTAGCGGGAGTAATGAGCAGTTCTTC.

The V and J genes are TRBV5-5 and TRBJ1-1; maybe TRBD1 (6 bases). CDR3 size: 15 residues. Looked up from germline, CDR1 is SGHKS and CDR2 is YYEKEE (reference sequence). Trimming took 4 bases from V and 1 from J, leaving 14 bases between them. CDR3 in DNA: TGTGCCAGCAGCCCGGGGGCGAGGGGGAACACTGAAGCTTTCTTT. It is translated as CASSPGARGNTEAFF.

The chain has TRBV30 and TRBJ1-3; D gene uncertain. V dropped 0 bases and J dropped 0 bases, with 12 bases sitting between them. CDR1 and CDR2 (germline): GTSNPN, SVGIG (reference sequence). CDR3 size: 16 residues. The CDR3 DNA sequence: TGTGCCTGGAGTGTAGTGGCCGGCCACTCTGGAAACACCATATATTTT. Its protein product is CAWSVVAGHSGNTIYF.